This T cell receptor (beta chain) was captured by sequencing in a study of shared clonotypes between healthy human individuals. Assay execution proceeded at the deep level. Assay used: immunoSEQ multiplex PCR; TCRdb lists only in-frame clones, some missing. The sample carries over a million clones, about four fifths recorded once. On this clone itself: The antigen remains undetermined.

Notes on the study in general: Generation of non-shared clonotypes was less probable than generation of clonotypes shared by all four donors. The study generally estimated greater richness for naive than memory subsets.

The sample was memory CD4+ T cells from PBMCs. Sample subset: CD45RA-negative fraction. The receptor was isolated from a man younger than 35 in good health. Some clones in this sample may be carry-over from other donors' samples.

The CDR3 here is CASSLGSAGSSGNTIYF. In DNA, the CDR3 is TGCGCCAGCAGCTTGGGATCGGCAGGGAGCTCTGGAAACACCATATATTTT. The chain uses TRBV5-1 and TRBJ1-3; D perhaps matches TRBD1 (5 bases). V was pared by 0 bases and J by 0 bases, with 13 bases between. This CDR3 region has 17 residues. Germline V CDR1 and CDR2: SGHRS, YFSETQ.